Following are 10 T cell receptor beta chains from one sample sequenced in a study of blood T cell repertoires in COVID-19. Using immunoSEQ multiplex PCR, the repertoire was profiled, and TCRdb retains in-frame clones only, with some absent. The sample records some 200,000 clones, roughly 84% being singletons. Sample: peripheral blood. The receptor set was obtained from a woman at least 80 years old with acute or convalescent COVID-19.

This clone occurred once. The DNA of the CDR3 is TGTGCCAGCAGCCCAGGAACGACAGGGGCGTCCGAAAAACTGTTTTTT. It codes for CASSPGTTGASEKLFF. The rearrangement joins TRBV3-1 (or the pseudogene TRBV3-2) to TRBJ1-4, with 8 bases fitting TRBD1. The CDR3 contains 16 residues. Germline loops: CDR1 LGHDT, CDR2 YNNKEL (reference sequence). Losses at the gene ends were 4 bases for V and 8 bases for J; bases not matched to a gene: 12.

The V and J genes are TRBV12-5 and TRBJ1-5; TRBD1 might be the D (5 bases). The length of the CDR3 is 15 residues. V lost 4 bases to trimming and J lost 1 base, with 11 bases between them. Germline-derived CDR1 and CDR2 are LGHNT and FRNRAP. The CDR3 DNA reads TGTGCTAGTGGTTGGTCAGGGTCCAGCAATCAGCCCCAGCATTTT. It codes for CASGWSGSSNQPQHF.

The chain employs TRBV30 and TRBJ2-3; 10 bases align to TRBD2. CDR1 and CDR2 from the germline V gene are GTSNPN and SVGIG (reference sequence). The CDR3 loop spans 12 amino acids. Trimming cost V 4 bases and J 8 bases; bases outside gene matches: 3. CDR3 in DNA: TGTGCCTGGATGCGACTAGCGGGTACGCAGTATTTT. Translated: CAWMRLAGTQYF.

This clone was detected a few times. This chain uses TRBV10-3 with TRBJ1-2; 8 nucleotides agree with TRBD1. The germline gives CDR1 ENHRY, CDR2 SYGVKD. V lost 6 bases, J lost 2 bases, and 5 bases stayed unmatched. CDR3 size: 14 residues. In nucleotides, the CDR3 is TGTGCCATCAGAAGGACAGGGATAAACTATGGCTACACCTTC. Translated, it gives CAIRRTGINYGYTF.

This clone showed up just a few times. The chain employs TRBV18 and TRBJ2-5; D is unclear. Trimming cost V 3 bases and J 2 bases, with 7 bases left between them. CDR1 and CDR2 from the germline V gene are KGHSH and LQKENI. This CDR3 is 13 amino acids long. CDR3 DNA: TGTGCCAGCTCACCGGCGGTACAAGAGACCCAGTACTTC. It yields the protein CASSPAVQETQYF.

V and J are TRBV5-1 and TRBJ2-3; perhaps TRBD1 as D (5 bases). The CDR3 is made up of 15 amino acids. Trimming removed 0 bases at V and 5 bases at J, with 13 bases between. From germline, CDR1 is SGHRS and CDR2 YFSETQ. CDR3 in amino acids: CASSLEGQRRDTQYF. DNA for the CDR3: TGCGCCAGCAGCTTGGAGGGGCAGAGGCGAGATACGCAGTATTTT.

V is TRBV30 and J is TRBJ2-6; D gene ambiguous. The V gene lost 2 bases and the J gene lost 4 bases, with 6 bases spanning the gap. The CDR3 contains 13 residues. Germline loops: CDR1 GTSNPN, CDR2 SVGIG (reference sequence). CDR3 loop: CAWSTLGANVLTF. The CDR3 coding sequence is TGTGCCTGGAGTACTCTCGGGGCCAACGTCCTGACTTTC.

This chain links TRBV19 with TRBJ2-7; 7 bases map to TRBD1. The CDR3 length is 16 residues. The germline CDR1 and CDR2 sequences are LNHDA and SQIVND (reference sequence). J lost 0 bases, V lost 5 bases, and 10 bases had no gene match. CDR3 nucleotides: TGTGCCAGTAGTGCCCCGGGACAGCGAGCCTCCTACGAGCAGTACTTC. Its translation is CASSAPGQRASYEQYF.

The CDR3 is CASSPRGGFSYNSPLHF. CDR3 nucleotide sequence: TGCGCCAGCAGCCCCCGGGGGGGCTTCTCCTATAATTCACCCCTCCACTTT. The V gene is TRBV5-1, the J gene TRBJ1-6; the D gene is possibly TRBD1 (6 bases). The CDR3 contains 17 residues. Trimming removed 4 bases at V and 0 bases at J, with 14 bases between. Germline V lookup: CDR1 SGHRS, CDR2 YFSETQ. The variable domain in full, with the rest retrieved from reference TRBV5-1 and TRBJ1-6, is KAGVTQTPRYLIKTRGQQVTLSCSPISGHRSVSWYQQTPGQGLQFLFEYFSETQRNKGNFPGRFSGRQFSNSRSEMNVSTLELGDSALYLCASSPRGGFSYNSPLHFGNGTRLTVT.

The chain is built from TRBV5-6 and TRBJ2-1, with TRBD2 identical over 7 bases. Germline values: CDR1 SGHDT, CDR2 YYEEEE. This CDR3 region has 18 residues. V lost 3 bases and J lost 4; bases outside the gene matches: 16. The CDR3 DNA sequence: TGTGCCAGCAGCTCCCGCCGCCTGGCGGGAGTTGGGTACAATGAGCAGTTCTTC. Translating gives CASSSRRLAGVGYNEQFF.